This TCR beta chain is drawn from a study of cytomegalovirus exposure and HLA in healthy donors. Use of 60 Vbeta and 13 Jbeta primers characterized the PCR. Sequencing was performed with immunoSEQ multiplex PCR; in TCRdb, only in-frame clones are kept and a portion is missing. Of 150,000 to 200,000 clones listed, 84% are singletons. The V end lost 1 base, the J end lost 5 bases, and 5 bases lay between the germline ends. The CDR3 extends over 12 amino acids. The germline CDR1 and CDR2 sequences are SEHNR and FQNEAQ (reference sequence). This clone came up once. This clonotype was sampled from a boy between 5 and 17 years old in good health and CMV-seronegative. The rearrangement uses TRBV7-9 and TRBJ2-5, with D perhaps matching TRBD2 (5 bases). Input material: PBMCs. The CDR3: CASSLGRETQYF. CDR3 DNA sequence: TGTGCCAGCAGCTTAGGGAGGGAGACCCAGTACTTC.